One sample yielded the 14 T cell receptor beta chains listed below, sequenced in a study of OX40 agonist ivuxolimab in advanced cancers. TCRdb keeps only in-frame clones here, not all; method: immunoSEQ multiplex PCR. The sample contains 55,000 to 95,000 clones, 88% of which appear only once. This sample comprised CD4+ or CD8+ T cells sorted from blood, obtained in a trial of the OX40 agonist ivuxolimab. All receptors come from an adult with an advanced solid tumor such as melanoma, head and neck, liver or kidney cancer.

V and J are TRBV13 and TRBJ1-5; the D is unclear. This CDR3 has 16 residues. The germline V gene has CDR1 PRHDT and CDR2 FYEKMQ (reference sequence). V lost 5 bases and J lost 0, with 14 bases in between. CDR3 coding DNA: TGTGCCAGCAGCAGGCGGGGATCTTATAGCAATCAGCCCCAGCATTTT. Translated, it gives CASSRRGSYSNQPQHF.

The rearrangement links TRBV2 to TRBJ1-5, with 8 nucleotides matching TRBD1. The CDR3 extends over 13 amino acids. V lost 5 bases and J lost 11; bases outside the gene matches: 8. Germline CDR1 is SNHLY and CDR2 is FYNNEI. The CDR3 nucleotides are TGTGCCAGCAGTCGGACAGGGAAAACAGCCCAGCATTTT. Protein product: CASSRTGKTAQHF.

The chain is built from TRBV30 and TRBJ2-1, with TRBD2 as a possible D gene (6 bases). The germline gives CDR1 GTSNPN, CDR2 SVGIG (reference sequence). The CDR3 loop spans 15 amino acids. V gave up 3 bases and J gave up 9 bases, with 21 bases separating them. CDR3 nucleotide sequence: TGTGCCTGGAGGCATGGGGGAGGCCCCTCTAGTGAGCAGTTCTTC. The encoded protein is CAWRHGGGPSSEQFF.

This chain connects TRBV6-5 to TRBJ1-6; a weak D match, TRBD1 (5 bases). Germline assignment: CDR1 MNHEY and CDR2 SVGAGI. This CDR3 is 15 amino acids long. V was clipped by 5 bases and J by 8 bases, with 16 bases between them. CDR3 nucleotides: TGTGCCAGCAGTCTACAATTAACAGGATATTCACCCCTCCACTTT. The encoded protein is CASSLQLTGYSPLHF.

The chain combines TRBV6-5 with TRBJ2-3; D remains ambiguous. The CDR3 is 12 amino acids. Germline CDR1 is MNHEY and CDR2 is SVGAGI. Trimming cost V 6 bases and J 6 bases, with 10 bases left between them. The DNA of the CDR3 is TGTGCCAGCAGCCATCAAGGGGATACGCAGTATTTT. Protein sequence: CASSHQGDTQYF.

This chain links TRBV4-2 with TRBJ2-2; the D call may be TRBD1 or TRBD2 (6 bases each). The CDR3 extends over 19 amino acids. Germline V gene sequence: CDR1 LGHNA, CDR2 YNFKEQ. Trimming took 1 base from V and 2 from J, leaving 20 bases between them. This CDR3 reads CASSQGALGAGSNTGELFF. The CDR3 DNA reads TGTGCCAGCAGCCAAGGGGCCCTGGGGGCGGGGAGCAACACCGGGGAGCTGTTTTTT.

This rearrangement joins TRBV15 to TRBJ1-1, with D perhaps TRBD1 (5 bases). CDR1 and CDR2 (germline): LNHNV, YYDKDF (reference sequence). V was cut by 0 bases and J by 4 bases, with 9 bases left in between. The CDR3 contains 14 residues. The CDR3 nucleotides read TGTGCCACCAGCAGAGACAGGGATAGCACTGAAGCTTTCTTT. It codes for CATSRDRDSTEAFF.

This chain connects TRBV25-1 to TRBJ2-2, with 12 bases that match TRBD2. The junction had 8 bases not matched to a gene; V was cut back by 6 bases and J by 3 bases. The V gene's germline CDR1 is MGHDK and CDR2 SYGVNS. The CDR3 contains 17 residues. CDR3 sequence (DNA): TGTGCCAGCAGACAATCTGGGACTAGCGGGCACACCGGGGAGCTGTTTTTT. Amino acids: CASRQSGTSGHTGELFF.

The chain employs TRBV5-1 and TRBJ2-6, with a possible D match to TRBD1 (5 bases). The CDR3 runs 15 residues. Trimming pared 0 bases from V and 1 base from J, leaving 5 bases between. CDR1 SGHRS and CDR2 YFSETQ come from the germline V gene. Here the CDR3 DNA reads TGCGCCAGCAGCTTGGGACAGTCTGGGGCCAACGTCCTGACTTTC. Residues: CASSLGQSGANVLTF.

The chain employs TRBV9 and TRBJ2-1, with 13 bases matching TRBD2. The V segment lost 4 bases and the J segment 5 bases; nucleotides outside the gene matches: 3. CDR1 is SGDLS, CDR2 YYNGEE, per germline. This CDR3 is 15 amino acids long. CDR3 residues: CASSPGTSGDNEQFF. The CDR3 DNA sequence: TGTGCCAGCAGCCCTGGGACTAGCGGGGACAATGAGCAGTTCTTC.

The sample holds a few counts of this clone. This rearrangement joins TRBV11-2 to TRBJ2-7; D is unresolved. Trimming removed 5 bases from V and 3 bases from J, with 5 bases in between. This CDR3 has 11 residues. Germline V gives CDR1 SGHAT, CDR2 FQNNGV. CDR3 DNA sequence: TGTGCCAGCAGCCGCCACTACGAGCAGTACTTC. Its protein is CASSRHYEQYF.

This chain joins TRBV5-8 and TRBJ2-6; D might be TRBD1 (5 bases). The CDR3 spans 15 residues. Trimming took 3 bases from V and 0 from J, leaving 7 bases between them. Germline V gene sequence: CDR1 SGHTS, CDR2 YDEGEE. CDR3 nucleotide sequence: TGTGCCAGCAGCTCCGACAGCTCTGGGGCCAACGTCCTGACTTTC. Protein: CASSSDSSGANVLTF.

With regard to this clone: At the DNA level, this CDR3 is encoded by other sequences in the same sample as well. V is TRBV27 and J is TRBJ2-7; a possible D gene is TRBD2 (7 bases). V dropped 5 bases and J dropped 6 bases, with 26 bases sitting between them. This CDR3 has 17 residues. Germline loops: CDR1 MNHEY, CDR2 SMNVEV (reference sequence). The CDR3 DNA sequence: TGTGCCAGCAGTCCCCGGGGGGCGACAGTAACTCGCTTCGAGCAGTACTTC. The encoded protein is CASSPRGATVTRFEQYF.

The chain carries TRBV30 and TRBJ1-2, with 9 bases lining up with TRBD1. The germline gives CDR1 GTSNPN, CDR2 SVGIG (reference sequence). V was clipped by 1 base and J by 5 bases; unmatched bases: 5. The CDR3 loop spans 14 amino acids. The CDR3 loop is CAWSADRGEYGYTF. For the CDR3, the DNA is TGTGCCTGGAGTGCGGACAGGGGAGAGTATGGCTACACCTTC.